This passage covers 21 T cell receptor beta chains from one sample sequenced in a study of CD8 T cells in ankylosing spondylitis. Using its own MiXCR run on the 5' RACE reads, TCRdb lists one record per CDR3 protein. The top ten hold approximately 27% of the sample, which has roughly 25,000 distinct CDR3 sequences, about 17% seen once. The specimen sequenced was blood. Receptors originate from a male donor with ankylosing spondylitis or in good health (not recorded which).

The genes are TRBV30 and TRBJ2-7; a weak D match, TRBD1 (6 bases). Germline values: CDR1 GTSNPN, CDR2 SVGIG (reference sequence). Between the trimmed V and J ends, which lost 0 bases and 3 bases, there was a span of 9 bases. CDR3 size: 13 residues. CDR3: CAWSVSQGYEQYF. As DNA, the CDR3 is TGTGCCTGGAGTGTGTCACAGGGCTACGAGCAGTACTTC.

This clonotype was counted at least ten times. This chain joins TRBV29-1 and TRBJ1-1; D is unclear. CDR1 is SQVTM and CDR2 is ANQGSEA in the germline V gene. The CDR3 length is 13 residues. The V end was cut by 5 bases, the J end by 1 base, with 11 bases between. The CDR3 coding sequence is TGCAGCGTTCTAAGTGGTTGGAACACTGAAGCTTTCTTT. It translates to CSVLSGWNTEAFF.

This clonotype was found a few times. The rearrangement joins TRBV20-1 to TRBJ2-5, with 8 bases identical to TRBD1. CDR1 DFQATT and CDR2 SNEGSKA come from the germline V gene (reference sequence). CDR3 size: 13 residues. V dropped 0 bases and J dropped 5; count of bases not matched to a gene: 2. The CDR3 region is CSARDQGAETQYF. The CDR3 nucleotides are TGCAGTGCTAGAGATCAGGGGGCGGAGACCCAGTACTTC.

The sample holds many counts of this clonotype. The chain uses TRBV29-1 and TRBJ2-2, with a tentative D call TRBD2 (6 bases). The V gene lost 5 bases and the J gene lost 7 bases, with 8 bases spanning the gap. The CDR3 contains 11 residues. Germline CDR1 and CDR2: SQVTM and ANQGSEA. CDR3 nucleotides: TGCAGCGTTTCGGGGGTCGGGGAGCTGTTTTTT. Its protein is CSVSGVGELFF.

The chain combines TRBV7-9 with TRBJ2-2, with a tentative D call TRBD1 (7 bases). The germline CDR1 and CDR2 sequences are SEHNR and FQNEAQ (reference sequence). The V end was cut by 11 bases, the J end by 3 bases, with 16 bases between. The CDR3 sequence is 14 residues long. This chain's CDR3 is CAGGTEVYTGELFF. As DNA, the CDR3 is TGTGCCGGCGGGACAGAGGTCTACACCGGGGAGCTGTTTTTT.

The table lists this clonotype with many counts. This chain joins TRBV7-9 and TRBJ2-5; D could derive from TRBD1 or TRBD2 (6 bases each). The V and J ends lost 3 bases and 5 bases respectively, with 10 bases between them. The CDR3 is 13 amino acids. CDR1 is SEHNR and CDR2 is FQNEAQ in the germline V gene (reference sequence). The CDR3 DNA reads TGTGCCAGCAGCTTTCAGGGGAGGGAGACCCAGTACTTC. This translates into CASSFQGRETQYF.

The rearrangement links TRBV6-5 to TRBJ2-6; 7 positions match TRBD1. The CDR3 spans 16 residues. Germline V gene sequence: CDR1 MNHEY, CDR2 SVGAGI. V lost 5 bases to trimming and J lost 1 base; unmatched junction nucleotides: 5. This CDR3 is CASSGGRGSGANVLTF. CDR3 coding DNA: TGTGCCAGCAGTGGAGGCAGGGGGTCTGGGGCCAACGTCCTGACTTTC.

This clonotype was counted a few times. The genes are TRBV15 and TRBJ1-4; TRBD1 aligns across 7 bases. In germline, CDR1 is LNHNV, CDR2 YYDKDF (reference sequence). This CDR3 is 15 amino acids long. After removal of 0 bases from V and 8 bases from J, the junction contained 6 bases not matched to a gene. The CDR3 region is CATSREGDSREKLFF. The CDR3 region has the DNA TGTGCCACCAGCAGAGAAGGGGACAGTAGGGAAAAACTGTTTTTT.

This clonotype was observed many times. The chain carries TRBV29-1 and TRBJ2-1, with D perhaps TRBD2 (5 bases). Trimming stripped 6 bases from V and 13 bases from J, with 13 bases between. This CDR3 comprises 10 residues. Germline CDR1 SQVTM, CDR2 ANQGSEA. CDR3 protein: CSVQLGSQFF. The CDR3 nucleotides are TGCAGCGTGCAACTAGGTTCCCAGTTCTTC.

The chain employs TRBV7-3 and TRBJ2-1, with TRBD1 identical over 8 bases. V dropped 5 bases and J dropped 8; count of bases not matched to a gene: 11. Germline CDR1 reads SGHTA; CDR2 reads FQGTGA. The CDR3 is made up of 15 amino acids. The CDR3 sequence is CASSPGQGFIDEQFF. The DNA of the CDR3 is TGTGCCAGCAGCCCCGGACAGGGATTTATCGATGAGCAGTTCTTC. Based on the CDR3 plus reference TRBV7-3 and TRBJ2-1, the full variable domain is GAGVSQTPSNKVTEKGKYVELRCDPISGHTALYWYRQSLGQGPEFLIYFQGTGAADDSGLPNDRFFAVRPEGSVSTLKIQRTERGDSAVYLCASSPGQGFIDEQFFGPGTRLTVL.

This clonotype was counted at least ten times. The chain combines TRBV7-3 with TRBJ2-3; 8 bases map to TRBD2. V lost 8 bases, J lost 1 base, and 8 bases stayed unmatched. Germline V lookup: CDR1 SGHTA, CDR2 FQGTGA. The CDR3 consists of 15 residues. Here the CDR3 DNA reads TGTGCCAGCGGTTGGGTTAGCGGGGGCACAGATACGCAGTATTTT. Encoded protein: CASGWVSGGTDTQYF.

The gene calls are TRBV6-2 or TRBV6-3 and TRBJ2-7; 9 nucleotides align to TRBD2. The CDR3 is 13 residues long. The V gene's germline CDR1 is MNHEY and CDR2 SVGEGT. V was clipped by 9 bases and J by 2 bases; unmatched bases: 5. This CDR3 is CASRLAGAYEQYF. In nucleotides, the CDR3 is TGTGCCAGTAGATTAGCGGGAGCCTACGAGCAGTACTTC.

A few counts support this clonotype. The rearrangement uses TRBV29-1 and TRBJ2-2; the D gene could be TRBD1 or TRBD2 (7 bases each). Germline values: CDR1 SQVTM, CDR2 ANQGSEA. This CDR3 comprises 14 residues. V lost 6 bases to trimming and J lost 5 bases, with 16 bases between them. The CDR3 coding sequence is TGCAGCGTCAAAACAGGGGAGGGGACCGGGGAGCTGTTTTTT. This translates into CSVKTGEGTGELFF.

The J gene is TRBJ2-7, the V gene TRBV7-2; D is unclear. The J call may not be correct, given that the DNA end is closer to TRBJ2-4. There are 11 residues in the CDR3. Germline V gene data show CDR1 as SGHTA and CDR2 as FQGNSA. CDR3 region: CASSTKSIQYF. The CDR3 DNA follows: TGTGCCAGCAGCACTAAATCCATTCAGTACTTC.

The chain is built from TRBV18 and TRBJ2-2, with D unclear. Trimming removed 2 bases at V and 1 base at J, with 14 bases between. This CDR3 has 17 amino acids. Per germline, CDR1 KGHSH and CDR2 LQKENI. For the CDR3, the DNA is TGTGCCAGCTCACCAATCCGGGCCGTGATGAACACCGGGGAGCTGTTTTTT. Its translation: CASSPIRAVMNTGELFF.

The CDR3 region is CAIRGTENTGELFF. CDR3 coding DNA: TGTGCCATCAGGGGGACCGAGAACACCGGGGAGCTGTTTTTT. This rearrangement joins TRBV10-3 to TRBJ2-2; the D gene could be TRBD1 or TRBD2 (5 bases each). Germline CDR1 is ENHRY and CDR2 is SYGVKD. The V end lost 6 bases, the J end lost 1 base, and 9 bases lay between the germline ends. The CDR3 is 14 amino acids.

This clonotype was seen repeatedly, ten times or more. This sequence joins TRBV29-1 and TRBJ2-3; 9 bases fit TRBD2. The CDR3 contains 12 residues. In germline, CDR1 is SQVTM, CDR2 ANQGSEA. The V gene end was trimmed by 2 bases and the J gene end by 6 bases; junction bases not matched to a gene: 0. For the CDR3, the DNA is TGCAGCGTTGAACTAGCGGGGGATACGCAGTATTTT. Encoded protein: CSVELAGDTQYF.

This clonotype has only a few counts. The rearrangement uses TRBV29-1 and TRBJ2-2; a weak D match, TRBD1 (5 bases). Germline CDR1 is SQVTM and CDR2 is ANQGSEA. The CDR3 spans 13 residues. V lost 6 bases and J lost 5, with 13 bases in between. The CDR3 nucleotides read TGCAGCGTCAAAGGGGCTCGAACCGGGGAGCTGTTTTTT. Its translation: CSVKGARTGELFF.

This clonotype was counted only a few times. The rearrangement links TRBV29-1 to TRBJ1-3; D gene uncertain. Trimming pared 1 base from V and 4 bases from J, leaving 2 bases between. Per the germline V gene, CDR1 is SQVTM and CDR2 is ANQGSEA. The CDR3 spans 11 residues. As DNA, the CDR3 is TGCAGCGTTGAAGGGGGAAACACCATATATTTT. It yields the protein CSVEGGNTIYF.

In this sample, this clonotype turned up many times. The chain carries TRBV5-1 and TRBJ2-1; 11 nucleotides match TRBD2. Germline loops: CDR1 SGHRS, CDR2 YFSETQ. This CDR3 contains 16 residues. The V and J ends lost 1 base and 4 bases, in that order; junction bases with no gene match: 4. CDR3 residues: CASSLTSGSGYNEQFF. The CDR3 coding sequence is TGCGCCAGCAGCTTGACTAGCGGGAGTGGTTACAATGAGCAGTTCTTC.

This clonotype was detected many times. CDR3 nucleotide sequence: TGCAGTGCTCGGGACAGGGATTACGAGCAGTACTTC. Translated, it gives CSARDRDYEQYF. The chain has TRBV20-1 and TRBJ2-7; 9 nucleotides match TRBD1. The CDR3 totals 12 residues. Germline V gene data show CDR1 as DFQATT and CDR2 as SNEGSKA (reference sequence). V dropped 5 bases and J dropped 4; count of bases not matched to a gene: 3.